This entry lists 3 T cell receptor beta chains sequenced from one sample in a study of shared clonotypes between healthy human individuals. TCRdb keeps only in-frame clones here, not all; method: immunoSEQ multiplex PCR. In the table there are nearly 1 million clones, 76% of which are singletons. The sample consisted of memory CD4+ T cells sorted from blood. Subset denoted: CD45RA-negative fraction. Receptor source: a man aged 18 to 30 in good health.

The rearrangement joins TRBV11-3 to TRBJ2-2, with 7 bases identical to TRBD2. The ends lost 4 bases at V and 2 bases at J; junction bases unmatched: 10. This CDR3 contains 17 residues. Germline V gives CDR1 SGHNT, CDR2 YENEEA. CDR3 in amino acids: CASSSSGRESNTGELFF. The CDR3 DNA reads TGTGCCAGCAGCTCTTCCGGGCGGGAGAGCAACACCGGGGAGCTGTTTTTT.

This chain links TRBV5-1 with TRBJ2-5, with 13 bases aligning to TRBD2. The CDR3 length is 16 residues. Germline values: CDR1 SGHRS, CDR2 YFSETQ. With 4 bases clipped from V and 2 bases from J, the junction kept 5 bases outside the gene matches. The CDR3 DNA follows: TGCGCCAGCAGCACCGGACTAGCGGGAGAGCAAGAGACCCAGTACTTC. Translation: CASSTGLAGEQETQYF.

V is TRBV21-1 and J is TRBJ1-4. TRBV21-1 is listed as a pseudogene. This CDR3 has 11 amino acids. CDR3 DNA: TGTGCCAGCAGCTCCCGGGCCAAACTGTTTTTT. Translating it yields CASSSRAKLFF.